The present T cell receptor beta chain was sequenced within a study of OX40 agonist ivuxolimab in advanced cancers. About the study: Ivuxolimab, an antibody acting as an agonist of OX40 (CD134), was used to treat patients. A mean age of roughly 60 years, range roughly 23 to 85, was recorded, and 70% to 85% were male. Eligibility rules accepted prior anti-PD-1, anti-PD-L1 or anti-CTLA-4 therapy, and 30% to 40% had some.

General observations from the study: Expanded clones were, on average, more numerous in CD8+ T cells than in CD4+.

In the case of this clone: Its specificity is unknown.

Assay: immunoSEQ multiplex PCR; the TCRdb copy retains only in-frame clones and omits some. The table records tens of thousands of clones, over 75% of them present only once. The V and J ends lost 1 base and 1 base respectively, with 10 bases between them. The CDR3 is 15 amino acids. Germline loops: CDR1 MGHRA, CDR2 YSYEKL. J is TRBJ2-5 and V is TRBV4-1; tentatively, D is TRBD1 (5 bases). Sequencing was performed on CD4+ or CD8+ T cells sorted from blood, taken in a trial of the OX40 agonist ivuxolimab. This receptor was identified in an adult with an advanced solid tumor such as melanoma, head and neck, liver or kidney cancer. The CDR3 sequence is CASSQGGQAQETQYF. The CDR3 coding sequence is TGCGCCAGCAGCCAAGGCGGACAAGCCCAAGAGACCCAGTACTTC.